Listed here are 21 T cell receptor beta chains from one sample, sequenced in a study of human T cells and chemical hapten exposure. TCRdb independently ran MiXCR on the RACE reads; one entry per CDR3 protein. Of 65,000 or so distinct CDR3 sequences listed, around 6.1% are singletons. Stated time point: healthy volunteer bleed at 6 weeks. The template was total RNA from unfractionated whole blood. Sequencing was performed on whole blood. All receptors derive from a female donor in good health. Some clones in this sample may be carry-over from other donors' samples.

The chain has TRBV28 and TRBJ2-2; TRBD2 is a possible D gene (6 bases). V lost 2 bases, J lost 7 bases, and 17 bases lay in between. The CDR3 sequence is 16 residues long. Germline assignment: CDR1 MDHEN and CDR2 SYDVKM. The CDR3 DNA is TGTGCCAGCAGTTTAGGGGGGAGCTCCCATGTCGGGGAGCTGTTTTTT. It specifies CASSLGGSSHVGELFF.

The gene calls are TRBV6-6 and TRBJ1-5; D call uncertain. Trimming pared 7 bases from V and 3 bases from J, leaving 10 bases between. This CDR3 has 13 residues. CDR1 is MNHNY, CDR2 SVGAGI, per germline (reference sequence). The chain's CDR3 is CASNAGINQPQHF. Written as DNA, the CDR3 is TGTGCCAGCAACGCGGGGATCAATCAGCCCCAGCATTTT.

The chain is built from TRBV29-1 and TRBJ2-7; D possibly corresponds to TRBD2 (6 bases). The V gene's germline CDR1 is SQVTM and CDR2 ANQGSEA. With 4 bases removed from V and 7 bases from J, the gap between germline ends came to 11 bases. The CDR3 covers 11 residues. The DNA for the CDR3 is TGCAGCGTTGTGGAGACTAGAGAGCAGTACTTC. This translates into CSVVETREQYF.

This clonotype was seen many times. V usage is TRBV29-1 and J usage is TRBJ2-1, with a tentative D call TRBD1 (5 bases). Trimming removed 5 bases from V and 0 bases from J, with 11 bases in between. Germline V lookup: CDR1 SQVTM, CDR2 ANQGSEA. The CDR3 sequence is 14 residues long. CDR3 region: CSVTKGYSYNEQFF. The CDR3 bases are TGCAGCGTTACCAAGGGGTACTCCTACAATGAGCAGTTCTTC.

This clonotype was found many times. CDR3: CAIRSGTGPDTQYF. Written as DNA, the CDR3 is TGTGCCATCAGATCCGGGACCGGGCCAGATACGCAGTATTTT. The chain joins TRBV10-3 to TRBJ2-3; D is perhaps TRBD1 or TRBD2 (5 bases each). The length of the CDR3 is 14 residues. Between the trimmed V and J ends, which lost 6 bases and 4 bases, there was a span of 14 bases. Germline lookup yields CDR1 ENHRY and CDR2 SYGVKD.

This clonotype has a handful of counts. CDR3 in DNA: TGTGCCAGCAGTGAAGGTCCGGACAGCCTTAGCTCCTACGAGCAGTACTTC. Its protein product is CASSEGPDSLSSYEQYF. This sequence joins TRBV25-1 and TRBJ2-7, with D tentatively TRBD1 (6 bases). With 2 bases removed from V and 0 bases from J, the gap between germline ends came to 17 bases. Germline V gene sequence: CDR1 MGHDK, CDR2 SYGVNS. The CDR3 runs to 17 residues.

This clonotype was detected ten times or more. The chain uses TRBV5-1 and TRBJ1-2; a weak D match, TRBD1 (5 bases). V was trimmed by 0 bases and J by 4 bases, leaving 10 bases between them. The CDR3 contains 14 residues. The germline CDR1 and CDR2 sequences are SGHRS and YFSETQ. Here the CDR3 DNA reads TGCGCCAGCAGCTTGGAAGGGACCGGCTATGGCTACACCTTC. It is translated as CASSLEGTGYGYTF. Full variable domain (missing parts from reference TRBV5-1 and TRBJ1-2): KAGVTQTPRYLIKTRGQQVTLSCSPISGHRSVSWYQQTPGQGLQFLFEYFSETQRNKGNFPGRFSGRQFSNSRSEMNVSTLELGDSALYLCASSLEGTGYGYTFGSGTRLTVV.

This clonotype was seen at least ten times. CDR3 region: CASSLGLSAYEQYF. CDR3 DNA sequence: TGCGCCAGCAGCTTGGGACTCTCTGCCTACGAGCAGTACTTC. This chain uses TRBV5-1 with TRBJ2-7; D is unclear. Germline assignment: CDR1 SGHRS and CDR2 YFSETQ. Trimming cost V 0 bases and J 2 bases, with 9 bases left between them. This CDR3 has 14 residues.

This clonotype has at least ten counts. CDR3 in DNA: TGCAGCGTTGTCACAGATTACAATGAGCAGTTCTTC. Translated: CSVVTDYNEQFF. The chain carries TRBV29-1 and TRBJ2-1, with D unclear. Germline V gives CDR1 SQVTM, CDR2 ANQGSEA. This CDR3 is built from 12 residues. Trimming removed 4 bases from V and 4 bases from J, with 8 bases in between.

This clonotype was detected only a few times. V and J are TRBV4-1 and TRBJ2-3; possibly TRBD1 for D (6 bases). Germline V gene sequence: CDR1 MGHRA, CDR2 YSYEKL. This CDR3 is built from 15 residues. V shed 6 bases and J shed 3 bases, with 16 bases lying between them. The CDR3 here is CASRLVWGLTDTQYF. CDR3 coding DNA: TGCGCCAGCAGGCTTGTGTGGGGGCTGACAGATACGCAGTATTTT.

This clonotype occurred many times. This rearrangement joins TRBV18 to TRBJ1-5; tentative D call: TRBD1 (5 bases). The CDR3 is made up of 15 amino acids. The V gene lost 5 bases and the J gene lost 1 base, with 12 bases spanning the gap. The germline gives CDR1 KGHSH, CDR2 LQKENI. The CDR3 region is CASSNSGLSNQPQHF. The DNA of the CDR3 is TGTGCCAGCTCAAACTCAGGGTTGAGCAATCAGCCCCAGCATTTT.

This clonotype has ten or more counts. The V and J genes are TRBV15 and TRBJ2-1, with D maybe TRBD1 (5 bases). CDR1 and CDR2 (germline): LNHNV, YYDKDF (reference sequence). Trimming cost V 0 bases and J 1 base, with 13 bases left between them. There are 17 residues in the CDR3. CDR3 amino acids: CATSREAGQWSYNEQFF. The CDR3 coding sequence is TGTGCCACCAGCAGAGAAGCAGGGCAATGGTCCTACAATGAGCAGTTCTTC.

In its sample, this clonotype was seen a few times. The chain joins TRBV11-1 to TRBJ2-7, with D possibly matching TRBD2 (5 bases). V was trimmed by 1 base and J by 7 bases, leaving 14 bases between them. The CDR3 runs to 14 residues. The germline CDR1 and CDR2 sequences are SGHAT and FQDESV (reference sequence). CDR3 protein: CASSLGTGRWEQYF. CDR3 nucleotides: TGTGCCAGCAGCTTAGGGACTGGACGCTGGGAGCAGTACTTC.

The table lists this clonotype with a few counts. The chain carries TRBV19 and TRBJ2-7; 7 nucleotides match TRBD1. The V and J ends lost 5 bases and 0 bases, in that order; junction bases with no gene match: 4. Germline-derived CDR1 and CDR2 are LNHDA and SQIVND (reference sequence). This CDR3 contains 14 residues. Here the CDR3 DNA reads TGTGCCAGTAGTCCCGGGACAGCCTCCTACGAGCAGTACTTC. Amino acid sequence: CASSPGTASYEQYF.

This chain joins TRBV12-3 or TRBV12-4 and TRBJ2-1; D unresolved. This CDR3 is 14 amino acids long. Deletions cut 7 bases from V and 7 bases from J, with 17 bases between. This chain's CDR3 is CASTLAAASNEQFF. CDR3 sequence (DNA): TGTGCCAGCACCCTGGCCGCCGCTTCTAATGAGCAGTTCTTC.

This clonotype was counted at least ten times. The chain employs TRBV29-1 and TRBJ2-7; D not certain. In germline, CDR1 is SQVTM, CDR2 ANQGSEA. Trimming removed 0 bases from V and 6 bases from J, with 15 bases in between. The CDR3 consists of 14 residues. The CDR3 nucleotides read TGCAGCGTTGAAGATTCTGGGTTGCCAGGCGAGCAGTACTTC. Its translation: CSVEDSGLPGEQYF.

This clonotype was found many times. The V and J genes are TRBV7-9 and TRBJ2-4; D possibly uses TRBD1 or TRBD2 (6 bases each). This CDR3 spans 16 amino acids. The germline gives CDR1 SEHNR, CDR2 FQNEAQ (reference sequence). The V gene lost 2 bases and the J gene lost 1 base, with 12 bases spanning the gap. CDR3 sequence: CASSLKGEEAKNIQYF. Here the CDR3 DNA reads TGTGCCAGCAGCTTAAAGGGGGAGGAGGCCAAAAACATTCAGTACTTC.

This clonotype was counted many times. This sequence joins TRBV20-1 and TRBJ2-7, with a weak D call TRBD1 (5 bases). The CDR3 spans 14 residues. In germline, CDR1 is DFQATT, CDR2 SNEGSKA (reference sequence). Trimming cost V 1 base and J 0 bases, with 10 bases left between them. For the CDR3, the DNA is TGCAGTGCTAGAGGGACACTCCTCTCCTACGAGCAGTACTTC. Protein sequence: CSARGTLLSYEQYF.

The chain carries TRBV6-2 or TRBV6-3 and TRBJ2-1, with TRBD2 as a possible D gene (6 bases). The V end was cut by 0 bases, the J end by 8 bases, with 11 bases between. CDR1 is MNHEY, CDR2 SVGEGT, per germline. The CDR3 loop spans 14 amino acids. CDR3 protein: CASSYSVGGDEQFF. CDR3 nucleotide sequence: TGTGCCAGCAGTTACTCGGTCGGGGGTGATGAGCAGTTCTTC.

This clonotype was detected many times. The V and J genes are TRBV29-1 and TRBJ2-1, with a possible D match to TRBD2 (6 bases). The CDR3 loop spans 13 amino acids. Germline CDR1 SQVTM, CDR2 ANQGSEA. V was clipped by 0 bases and J by 7 bases, with 10 bases between them. This CDR3 reads CSVEDVGGNEQFF. The CDR3 bases are TGCAGCGTTGAAGATGTAGGAGGGAATGAGCAGTTCTTC.

This clonotype was found many times. The genes are TRBV29-1 and TRBJ1-1; D unresolved. Trimming removed 4 bases from V and 1 base from J, with 13 bases in between. The CDR3 has 14 amino acids. CDR1 is SQVTM and CDR2 is ANQGSEA in the germline V gene. The CDR3: CSVGTQAANTEAFF. CDR3 DNA: TGCAGCGTTGGGACCCAGGCAGCGAACACTGAAGCTTTCTTT.